This TCR beta chain was sequenced in a study of cytomegalovirus exposure and HLA in healthy donors. Study outcomes and limitations: With further analysis later on, most CMV-associated TCR beta chains appeared HLA-restricted.

In regard to this clone: What it binds is not known.

Those who donated were healthy bone marrow donors. The germline gives CDR1 SGHTA, CDR2 FQGTGA. V was trimmed by 2 bases and J by 1 base, leaving 16 bases between them. The CDR3 spans 17 residues. The PCR had 60 Vbeta and 13 Jbeta primers. The repertoire was sequenced with immunoSEQ multiplex PCR; TCRdb's copy has only in-frame clones and lacks some. The data show approximately 160,000 clones, approximately 84% seen once. The rearrangement uses TRBV7-3 and TRBJ2-3; tentative D call: TRBD1 (5 bases). This TCR was sampled from a woman aged 50 to 65 in good health and CMV-seropositive. Sequencing input: PBMCs. The CDR3 spells CASSLDPGNSGTDTQYF. In nucleotides, the CDR3 is TGTGCCAGCAGCTTAGATCCAGGGAATTCGGGCACAGATACGCAGTATTTT.